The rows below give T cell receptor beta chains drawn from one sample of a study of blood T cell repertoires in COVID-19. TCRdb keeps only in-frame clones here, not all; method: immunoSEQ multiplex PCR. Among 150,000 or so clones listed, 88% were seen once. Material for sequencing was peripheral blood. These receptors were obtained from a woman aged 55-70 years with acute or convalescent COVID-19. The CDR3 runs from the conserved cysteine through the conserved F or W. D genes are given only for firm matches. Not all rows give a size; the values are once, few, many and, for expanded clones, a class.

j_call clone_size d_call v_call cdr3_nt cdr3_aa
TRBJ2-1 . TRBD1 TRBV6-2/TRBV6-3 TGTGCCAGCAGTTGGGACAGGGTATTGATGCGGGATGAGCAGTTCTTC CASSWDRVLMRDEQFF
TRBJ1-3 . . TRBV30 TGTGCCTGGGGAGTTGACCGGGACTCTGGAAACACCATATATTTT CAWGVDRDSGNTIYF
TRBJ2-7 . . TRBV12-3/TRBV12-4 TGTGCCAGCAGTTTAGCGGACAGCGAGCAGTACTTC CASSLADSEQYF
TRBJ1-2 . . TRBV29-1 TGCAGCGTCGAGACAGGATTGGGAGGCTACACCTTC CSVETGLGGYTF
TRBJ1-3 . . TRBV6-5 TGTGCCAGCAGCGGTAGATGGGAGAGTGTTAACACCATATATTTT CASSGRWESVNTIYF
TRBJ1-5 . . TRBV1 TGCACCAGCACCCCTCAAGGTTTTAGGAACCGGGACAGGGGGATAAGGTTTTATCAGCCCCAGCATTTT CTSTPQGFRNRDRGIRFYQPQHF
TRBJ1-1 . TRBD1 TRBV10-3 TGTGCCATCAGCACCTCGGACAGGGATCACACTGAAGCTTTCTTT CAISTSDRDHTEAFF
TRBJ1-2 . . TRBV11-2 TGTGCCAGCAGCTTAGAGAGTACGGGGATCTATGGCTACACCTTC CASSLESTGIYGYTF
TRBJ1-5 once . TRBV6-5 TGTGCCAGCAGGGGCAGGGGAGTCGGTCAGCCCCAGCATTTT CASRGRGVGQPQHF
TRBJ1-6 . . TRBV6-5 TGTGCCAGCAGTTACTCCCCAGAAAATTCACCCCTCCACTTT CASSYSPENSPLHF
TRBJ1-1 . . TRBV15 TGTGCCACCAGCACAACAGTGAACACTGAAGCTTTCTTT CATSTTVNTEAFF